The source of this T cell receptor (beta chain) is a study of spatial heterogeneity in lung cancer. General study findings and limits: At resection, ubiquitous expanded tumor TCRs appeared in blood more than at follow-up.

CDR1 DFQATT and CDR2 SNEGSKA come from the germline V gene (reference sequence). With 5 bases removed from V and 7 bases from J, the gap between germline ends came to 14 bases. This CDR3 region has 13 residues. Noted time point: sample taken at primary tumor resection. Unsorted whole RNA from tumor, nontumor lung or frozen PBMC underwent sequencing. The cohort: about 79 early-stage, untreated non-small cell lung cancer patients. Every individual TCR cDNA molecule carried its own unique molecular identifier, which allowed correction of PCR and sequencing errors. TCRdb fed the 5' RACE reads into MiXCR, producing one record per CDR3 protein. The sample carries around 12,000 distinct CDR3 sequences, approximately 15% recorded once. A word on this clonotype: Its antigen is as yet unknown. A read error may explain this, as a much larger clone is one base away.

The source is a male donor with early-stage non-small cell lung cancer. The chain recombines TRBV20-1 with TRBJ2-2; D is possibly TRBD2 (6 bases). Sequences were derived from PBMCs, sampled at surgery. CDR3: CSAAWGESGELFF. DNA for the CDR3: TGCAGTGCTGCCTGGGGGGAGAGCGGGGAGCTGTTTTTT.